These 4 T cell receptor beta chains were all obtained from the same sample, sequenced in a study of CD8+CD57+ T cells in acquired aplastic anemia. Investigators profiled TCR beta VDJ and CDR3 from genomic DNA template. Using its own MiXCR run on the reads, TCRdb lists one record per CDR3 protein. The sample lists roughly 150,000 distinct CDR3 sequences; about half were seen once. The sequenced patients had an expansion of CD8+CD57+ cells seen by flow cytometry. The sequenced sample consisted of sorted CD4+, CD8+, or CD8+CD57+ T cells (not recorded which) from PBMCs. Every receptor here comes from a human donor with aplastic anemia.

Ten or more counts support this clonotype. As DNA, the CDR3 is TGTGCCAGCAGACCGGGACAGGGGAGAGAGACCCAGTACTTC. It yields the protein CASRPGQGRETQYF. This sequence joins TRBV5-5 and TRBJ2-5; TRBD1 agrees at 10 bases. Trimming at V came to 5 bases and at J to 4 bases, leaving 5 bases not matched to a gene. Germline CDR1 is SGHKS and CDR2 is YYEKEE (reference sequence). The CDR3 spans 14 residues.

The gene calls are TRBV2 and TRBJ2-7; TRBD2 agrees at 8 bases. With 6 bases clipped from V and 12 bases from J, the junction kept 7 bases outside the gene matches. The CDR3 is 11 residues long. Per germline, CDR1 SNHLY and CDR2 FYNNEI. This chain's CDR3 is CASRHLSGGYV. The DNA of the CDR3 is TGTGCCAGCAGACATCTGAGCGGGGGGTACGTC.

The chain joins TRBV15 to TRBJ2-1; 12 nucleotides line up with TRBD2. The CDR3 runs 17 residues. After removal of 2 bases from V and 6 bases from J, the junction contained 8 bases not matched to a gene. Germline V lookup: CDR1 LNHNV, CDR2 YYDKDF (reference sequence). CDR3 protein: CATSRHAGTSGFNEQFF. The CDR3 bases are TGTGCCACCAGCAGACACGCCGGGACTAGCGGGTTCAATGAGCAGTTCTTC.

J is TRBJ1-2 and V is TRBV3-1, with D possibly matching TRBD1 (6 bases). This CDR3 region has 13 residues. The germline V gene encodes CDR1 LGHDT and CDR2 YNNKEL (reference sequence). With 3 bases removed from V and 8 bases from J, the gap between germline ends came to 13 bases. In DNA form, the CDR3 reads TGTGCCAGCAGCCAGTCAGGGGCTCGGGGCTACACCTTC. Amino acids: CASSQSGARGYTF. Filled out from reference TRBV3-1 and TRBJ1-2, the complete variable domain reads DTAVSQTPKYLVTQMGNDKSIKCEQNLGHDTMYWYKQDSKKFLKIMFSYNNKELIINETVPNRFSPKSPDKAHLNLHINSLELGDSAVYFCASSQSGARGYTFGSGTRLTVV.